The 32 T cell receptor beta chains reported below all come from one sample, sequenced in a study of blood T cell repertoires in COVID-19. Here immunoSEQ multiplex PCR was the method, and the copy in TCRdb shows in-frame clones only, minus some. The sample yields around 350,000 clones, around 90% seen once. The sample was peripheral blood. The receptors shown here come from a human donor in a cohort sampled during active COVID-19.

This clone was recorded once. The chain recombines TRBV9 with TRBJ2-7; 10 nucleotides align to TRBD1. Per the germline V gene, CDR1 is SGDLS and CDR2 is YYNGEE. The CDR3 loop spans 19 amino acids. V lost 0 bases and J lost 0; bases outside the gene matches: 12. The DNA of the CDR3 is TGTGCCAGCAGCGTAGGCCCCGGGACAGGGGCCGCTAACTCCTACGAGCAGTACTTC. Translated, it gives CASSVGPGTGAANSYEQYF.

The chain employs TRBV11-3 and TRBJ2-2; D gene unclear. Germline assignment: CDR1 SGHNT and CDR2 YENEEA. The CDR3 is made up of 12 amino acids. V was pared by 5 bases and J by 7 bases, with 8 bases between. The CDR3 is CASSHPGGELFF. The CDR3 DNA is TGTGCCAGCAGCCACCCGGGCGGGGAGCTGTTTTTT.

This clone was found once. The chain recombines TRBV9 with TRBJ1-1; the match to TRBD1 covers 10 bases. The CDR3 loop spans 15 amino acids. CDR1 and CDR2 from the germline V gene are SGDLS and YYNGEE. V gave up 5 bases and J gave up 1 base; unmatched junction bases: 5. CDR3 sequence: CASRAGQGGNTEAFF. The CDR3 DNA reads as TGTGCCAGCAGGGCAGGACAGGGGGGGAACACTGAAGCTTTCTTT.

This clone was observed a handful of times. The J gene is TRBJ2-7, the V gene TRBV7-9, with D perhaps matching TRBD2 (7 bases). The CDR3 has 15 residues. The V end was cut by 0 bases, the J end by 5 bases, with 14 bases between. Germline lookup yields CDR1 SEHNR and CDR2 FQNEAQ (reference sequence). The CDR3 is CASSLAAGASDEQYF. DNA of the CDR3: TGTGCCAGCAGCTTAGCGGCGGGGGCTAGTGACGAGCAGTACTTC.

As DNA, the CDR3 is TGTGCCAGCAGCTTAGGTCTAGCGCATTTGGGCCCCTACAATGAGCAGTTCTTC. Amino acid sequence: CASSLGLAHLGPYNEQFF. V is TRBV7-9 and J is TRBJ2-1; TRBD2 is a possible D gene (6 bases). The CDR3 sequence is 18 residues long. The V gene's germline CDR1 is SEHNR and CDR2 FQNEAQ (reference sequence). V was trimmed by 1 base and J by 2 bases, leaving 18 bases between them.

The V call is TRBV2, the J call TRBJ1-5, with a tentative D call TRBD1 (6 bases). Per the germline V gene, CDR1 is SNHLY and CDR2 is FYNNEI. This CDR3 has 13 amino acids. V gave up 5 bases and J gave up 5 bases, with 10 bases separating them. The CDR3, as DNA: TGTGCCAGCAGTAAGGACAGTGATCAGCCCCAGCATTTT. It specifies CASSKDSDQPQHF.

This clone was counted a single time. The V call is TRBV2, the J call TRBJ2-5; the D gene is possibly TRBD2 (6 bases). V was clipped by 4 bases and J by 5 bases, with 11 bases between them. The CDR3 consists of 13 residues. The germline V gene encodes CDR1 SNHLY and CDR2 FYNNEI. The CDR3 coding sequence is TGTGCCAGCAGTGCCGGACTACGGGAGACCCAGTACTTC. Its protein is CASSAGLRETQYF. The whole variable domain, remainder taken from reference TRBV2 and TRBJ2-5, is EPEVTQTPSHQVTQMGQEVILRCVPISNHLYFYWYRQILGQKVEFLVSFYNNEISEKSEIFDDQFSVERPDGSNFTLKIRSTKLEDSAMYFCASSAGLRETQYFGPGTRLLVL.

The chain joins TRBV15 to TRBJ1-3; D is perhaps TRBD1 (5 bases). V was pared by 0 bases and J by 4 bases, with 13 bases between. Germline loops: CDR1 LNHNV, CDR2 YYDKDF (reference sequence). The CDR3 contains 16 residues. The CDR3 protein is CATSRDRQGTGNTIYF. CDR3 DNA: TGTGCCACCAGCAGAGATCGCCAGGGAACCGGAAACACCATATATTTT. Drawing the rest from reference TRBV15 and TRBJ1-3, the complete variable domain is DAMVIQNPRYQVTQFGKPVTLSCSQTLNHNVMYWYQQKSSQAPKLLFHYYDKDFNNEADTPDNFQSRRPNTSFCFLDIRSPGLGDTAMYLCATSRDRQGTGNTIYFGEGSWLTVV.

CDR3 nucleotides: TGTGCCAGCAGTGTAATCAGGGGGGAGAATGAAAAACTGTTTTTT. It is translated as CASSVIRGENEKLFF. This chain uses TRBV2 with TRBJ1-4; 7 nucleotides align to TRBD1. This CDR3 region has 15 residues. V lost 4 bases, J lost 5 bases, and 7 bases stayed unmatched. Germline V gene data show CDR1 as SNHLY and CDR2 as FYNNEI.

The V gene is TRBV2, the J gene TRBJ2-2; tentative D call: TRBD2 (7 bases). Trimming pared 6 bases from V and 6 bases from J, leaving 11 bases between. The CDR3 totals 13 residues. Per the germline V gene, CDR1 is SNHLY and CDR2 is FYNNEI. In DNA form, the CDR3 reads TGTGCCAGCAGGGGGGGGCGAGCCGGGGAGCTGTTTTTT. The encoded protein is CASRGGRAGELFF.

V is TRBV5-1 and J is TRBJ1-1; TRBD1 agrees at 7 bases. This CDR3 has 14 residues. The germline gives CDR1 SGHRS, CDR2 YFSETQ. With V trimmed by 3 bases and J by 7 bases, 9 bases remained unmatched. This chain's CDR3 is CASSSQTGVNEAFF. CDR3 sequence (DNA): TGCGCCAGCAGCTCTCAAACAGGGGTAAATGAAGCTTTCTTT.

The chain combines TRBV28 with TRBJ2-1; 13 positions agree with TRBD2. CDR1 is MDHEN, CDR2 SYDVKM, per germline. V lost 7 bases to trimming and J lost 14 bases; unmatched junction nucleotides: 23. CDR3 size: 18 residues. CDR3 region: CASTSPPTGEGLAGREFF. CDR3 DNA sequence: TGTGCCAGCACCTCCCCTCCGACAGGGGAGGGACTAGCGGGACGTGAGTTCTTC.

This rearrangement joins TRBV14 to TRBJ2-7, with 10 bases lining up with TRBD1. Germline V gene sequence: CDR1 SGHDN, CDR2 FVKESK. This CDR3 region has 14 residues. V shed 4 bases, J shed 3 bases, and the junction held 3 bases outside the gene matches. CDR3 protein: CASSPRDRGYEQYF. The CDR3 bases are TGTGCCAGCAGCCCCCGGGACAGGGGCTACGAGCAGTACTTC.

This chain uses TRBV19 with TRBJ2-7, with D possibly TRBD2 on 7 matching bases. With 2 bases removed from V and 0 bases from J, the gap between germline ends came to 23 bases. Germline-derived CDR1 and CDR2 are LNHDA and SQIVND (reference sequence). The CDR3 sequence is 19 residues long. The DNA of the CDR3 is TGTGCCAGTAGTATAAGCGTGAGCGCGGGGGCCGGGAGCTCCTACGAGCAGTACTTC. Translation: CASSISVSAGAGSSYEQYF. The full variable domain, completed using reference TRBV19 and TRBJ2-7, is DGGITQSPKYLFRKEGQNVTLSCEQNLNHDAMYWYRQDPGQGLRLIYYSQIVNDFQKGDIAEGYSVSREKKESFPLTVTSAQKNPTAFYLCASSISVSAGAGSSYEQYFGPGTRLTVT.

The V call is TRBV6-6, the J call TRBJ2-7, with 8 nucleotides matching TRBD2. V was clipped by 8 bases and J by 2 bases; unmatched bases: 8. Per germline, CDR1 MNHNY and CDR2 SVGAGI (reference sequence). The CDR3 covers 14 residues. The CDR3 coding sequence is TGTGCCAGCGGATATAGCGGGGAAGCCTACGAGCAGTACTTC. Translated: CASGYSGEAYEQYF.

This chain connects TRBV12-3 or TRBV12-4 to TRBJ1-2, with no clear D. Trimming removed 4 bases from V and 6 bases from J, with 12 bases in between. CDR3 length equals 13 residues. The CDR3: CASSSSGGNGYTF. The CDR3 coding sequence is TGTGCCAGCAGTTCCAGCGGTGGGAATGGCTACACCTTC.

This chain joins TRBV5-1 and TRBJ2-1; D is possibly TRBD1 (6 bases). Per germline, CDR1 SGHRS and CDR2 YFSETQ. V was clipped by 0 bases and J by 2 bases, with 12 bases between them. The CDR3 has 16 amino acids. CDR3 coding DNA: TGCGCCAGCAGCTTGGCGAGGACAGCCACCTACAATGAGCAGTTCTTC. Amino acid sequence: CASSLARTATYNEQFF. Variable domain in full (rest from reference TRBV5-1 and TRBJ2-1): KAGVTQTPRYLIKTRGQQVTLSCSPISGHRSVSWYQQTPGQGLQFLFEYFSETQRNKGNFPGRFSGRQFSNSRSEMNVSTLELGDSALYLCASSLARTATYNEQFFGPGTRLTVL.

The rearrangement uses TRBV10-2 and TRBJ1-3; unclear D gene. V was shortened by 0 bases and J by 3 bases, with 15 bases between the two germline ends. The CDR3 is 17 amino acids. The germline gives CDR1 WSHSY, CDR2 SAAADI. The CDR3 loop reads CASSESSSAAIGNTIYF. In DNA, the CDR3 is TGCGCCAGCAGTGAGTCGAGTTCTGCTGCTATTGGAAACACCATATATTTT.

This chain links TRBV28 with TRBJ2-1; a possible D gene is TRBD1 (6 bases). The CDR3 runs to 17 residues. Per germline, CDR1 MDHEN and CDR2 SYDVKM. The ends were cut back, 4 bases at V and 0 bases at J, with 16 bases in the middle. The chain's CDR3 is CASSSLTGKSSYNEQFF. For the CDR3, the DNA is TGTGCCAGCAGTTCTTTGACAGGAAAGAGCTCCTACAATGAGCAGTTCTTC.

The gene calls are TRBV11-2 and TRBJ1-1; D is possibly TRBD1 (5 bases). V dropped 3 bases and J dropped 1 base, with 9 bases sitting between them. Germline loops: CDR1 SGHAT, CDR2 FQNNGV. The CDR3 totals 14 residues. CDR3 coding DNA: TGTGCCAGCAGCTTCATTAGGGGGAACACTGAAGCTTTCTTT. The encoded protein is CASSFIRGNTEAFF.

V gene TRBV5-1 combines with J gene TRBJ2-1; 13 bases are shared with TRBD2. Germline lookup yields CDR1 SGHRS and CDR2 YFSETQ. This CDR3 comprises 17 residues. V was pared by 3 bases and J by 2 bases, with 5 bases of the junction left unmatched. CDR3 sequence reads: CASSSGLAGRAYNEQFF. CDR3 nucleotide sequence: TGCGCCAGCAGCTCGGGACTAGCGGGGAGGGCCTACAATGAGCAGTTCTTC.

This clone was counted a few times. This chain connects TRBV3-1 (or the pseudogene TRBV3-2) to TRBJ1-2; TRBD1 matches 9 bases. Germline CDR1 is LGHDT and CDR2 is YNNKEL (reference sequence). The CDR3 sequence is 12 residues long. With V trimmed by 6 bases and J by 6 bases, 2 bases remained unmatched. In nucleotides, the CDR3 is TGTGCCAGCAGGGGGGACAGGGATGGCTACACCTTC. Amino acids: CASRGDRDGYTF.

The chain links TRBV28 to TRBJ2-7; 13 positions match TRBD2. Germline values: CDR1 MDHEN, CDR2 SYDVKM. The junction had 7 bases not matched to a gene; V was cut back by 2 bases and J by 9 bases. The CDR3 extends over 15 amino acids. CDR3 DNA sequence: TGTGCCAGCAGTTTACTCGGGACTAGCGGGATCTTGCAGTACTTC. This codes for CASSLLGTSGILQYF.

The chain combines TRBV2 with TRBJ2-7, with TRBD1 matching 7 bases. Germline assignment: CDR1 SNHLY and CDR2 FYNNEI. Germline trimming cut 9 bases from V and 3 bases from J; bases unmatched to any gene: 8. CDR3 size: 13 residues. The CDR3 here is CARPWAGGYEQYF. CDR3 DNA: TGTGCCAGACCTTGGGCAGGGGGCTACGAGCAGTACTTC.

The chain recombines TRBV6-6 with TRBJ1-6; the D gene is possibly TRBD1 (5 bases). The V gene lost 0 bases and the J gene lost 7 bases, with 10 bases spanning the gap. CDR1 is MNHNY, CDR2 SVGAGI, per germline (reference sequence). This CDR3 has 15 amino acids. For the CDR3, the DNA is TGTGCCAGCAGTTACTCAGGGGCGGGGAATTCACCCCTCCACTTT. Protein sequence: CASSYSGAGNSPLHF.

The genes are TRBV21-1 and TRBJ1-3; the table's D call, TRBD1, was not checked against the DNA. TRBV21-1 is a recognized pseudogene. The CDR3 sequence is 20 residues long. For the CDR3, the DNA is TGTGCCAGCAGCAAATTCACCGGACAGCTCCGCGGGCCCTCTGGAAACACCATATATTTT. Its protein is CASSKFTGQLRGPSGNTIYF.

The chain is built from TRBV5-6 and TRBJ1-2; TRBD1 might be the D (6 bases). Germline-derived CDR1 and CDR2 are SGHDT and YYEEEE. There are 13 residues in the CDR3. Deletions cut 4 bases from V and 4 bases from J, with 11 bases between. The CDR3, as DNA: TGTGCCAGCAGCGTTGACAGGACCTATGGCTACACCTTC. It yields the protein CASSVDRTYGYTF.

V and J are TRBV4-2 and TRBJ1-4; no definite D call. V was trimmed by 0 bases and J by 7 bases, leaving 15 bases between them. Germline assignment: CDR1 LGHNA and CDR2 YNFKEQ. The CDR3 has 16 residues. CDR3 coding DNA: TGTGCCAGCAGCCAAGATCTGAGGACTGCTGGTGAAAAACTGTTTTTT. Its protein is CASSQDLRTAGEKLFF.

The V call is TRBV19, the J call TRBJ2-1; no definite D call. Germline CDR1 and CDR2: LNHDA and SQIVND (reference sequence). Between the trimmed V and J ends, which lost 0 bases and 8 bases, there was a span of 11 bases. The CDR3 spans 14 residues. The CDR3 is CASSIDPRHHEQFF. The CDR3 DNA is TGTGCCAGTAGTATAGATCCCCGACATCATGAGCAGTTCTTC.

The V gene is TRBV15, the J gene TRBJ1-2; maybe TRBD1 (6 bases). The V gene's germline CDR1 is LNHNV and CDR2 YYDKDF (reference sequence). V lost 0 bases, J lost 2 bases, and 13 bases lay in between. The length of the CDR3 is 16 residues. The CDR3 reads CATSRETGQMNYGYTF. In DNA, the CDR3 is TGTGCCACCAGCAGAGAAACCGGACAGATGAACTATGGCTACACCTTC.

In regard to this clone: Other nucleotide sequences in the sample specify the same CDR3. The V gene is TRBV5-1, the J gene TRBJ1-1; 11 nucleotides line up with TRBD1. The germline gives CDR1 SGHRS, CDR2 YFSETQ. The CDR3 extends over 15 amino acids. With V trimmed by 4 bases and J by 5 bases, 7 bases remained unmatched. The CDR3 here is CASSRGQGVRTEAFF. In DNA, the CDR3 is TGCGCCAGCAGCAGGGGACAGGGGGTTCGGACTGAAGCTTTCTTT.

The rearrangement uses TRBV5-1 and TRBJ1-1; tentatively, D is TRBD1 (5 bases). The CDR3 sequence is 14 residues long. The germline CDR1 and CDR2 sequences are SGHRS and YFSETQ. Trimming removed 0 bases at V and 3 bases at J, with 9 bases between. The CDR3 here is CASSLGGEDTEAFF. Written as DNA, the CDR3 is TGCGCCAGCAGCTTGGGAGGGGAGGACACTGAAGCTTTCTTT.